The present TCR beta chain was sequenced within a study of metastatic and nonmetastatic thyroid tumors. Note on this clone: Its antigen is not known. Since a much larger clone is just one base distant, this may be a read error. Other DNA sequences of this sample code for an identical CDR3.

All patients were untreated before thyroid surgery. CDR1 is DFQATT and CDR2 is SNEGSKA in the germline V gene (reference sequence). The CDR3 sequence is 13 residues long. Trimming took 5 bases from V and 5 from J; bases not matched to a gene: 4. The authors' processing: Across clinicopathological groups, CDR3 differences served as the basis for building a distant-metastasis classifier for papillary thyroid cancer. TCRdb re-clonotyped the PCR reads through MiXCR. The authors' filters were not applied to this entry. The table records some 84,000 clones, around 7.8% of them present only once. Whole-study results and caveats: Significantly higher TCR beta diversity was reportedly seen in malignant thyroid tumors than benign nodules, in blood and tumor.

Sequences were obtained from blood. This chain uses TRBV20-1 with TRBJ2-5; 11 bases are a match to TRBD1. This receptor was obtained from a female donor with papillary thyroid cancer or a benign thyroid nodule (not recorded which). Some clones in this sample may be carry-over from other donors' samples. The CDR3 sequence is CSAGQGARETQYF. The CDR3 region has the DNA TGCAGTGCTGGACAGGGGGCACGGGAGACCCAGTACTTC.